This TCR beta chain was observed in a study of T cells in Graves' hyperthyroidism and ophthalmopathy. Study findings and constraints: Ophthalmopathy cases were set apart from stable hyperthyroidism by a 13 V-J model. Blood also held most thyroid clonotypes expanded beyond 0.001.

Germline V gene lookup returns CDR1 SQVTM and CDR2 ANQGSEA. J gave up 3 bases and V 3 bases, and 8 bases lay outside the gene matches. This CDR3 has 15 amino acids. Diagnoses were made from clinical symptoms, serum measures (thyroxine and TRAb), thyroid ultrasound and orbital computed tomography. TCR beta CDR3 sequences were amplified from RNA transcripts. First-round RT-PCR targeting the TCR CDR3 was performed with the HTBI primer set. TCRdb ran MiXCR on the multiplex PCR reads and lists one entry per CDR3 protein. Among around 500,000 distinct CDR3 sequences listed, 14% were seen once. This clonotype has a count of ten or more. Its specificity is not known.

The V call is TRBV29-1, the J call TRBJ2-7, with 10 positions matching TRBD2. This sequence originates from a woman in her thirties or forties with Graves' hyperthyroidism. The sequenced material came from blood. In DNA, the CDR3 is TGCAGCGTTGATCGGTTAGCGGGAGGCCTCTACGAGCAGTACTTC. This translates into CSVDRLAGGLYEQYF.